This T cell receptor (beta chain) was sequenced in a study of immune cell composition in non-small cell lung cancer. Overall study results and limits: TIL tumour reactivity correlated with maximal tumour-associated clone frequency in adenocarcinoma.

V lost 8 bases and J 4 bases, leaving 14 bases between the germline ends. CDR1 and CDR2 (germline): MDHEN, SYDVKM. CDR3 size: 13 residues. Some clones are missing from TCRdb's copy, which holds only in-frame ones; the method was immunoSEQ multiplex PCR. The sample carries about 2,200 clones, around 89% recorded once. On this clone: The antigen is not known.

The genes are TRBV28 and TRBJ1-2; maybe TRBD1 (5 bases). The sequenced sample was lung tumor tissue. This TCR derives from a human donor with non-small cell lung cancer. This CDR3 reads CASQGELPYGYTF. The DNA of the CDR3 is TGTGCCAGCCAAGGGGAACTACCCTATGGCTACACCTTC.